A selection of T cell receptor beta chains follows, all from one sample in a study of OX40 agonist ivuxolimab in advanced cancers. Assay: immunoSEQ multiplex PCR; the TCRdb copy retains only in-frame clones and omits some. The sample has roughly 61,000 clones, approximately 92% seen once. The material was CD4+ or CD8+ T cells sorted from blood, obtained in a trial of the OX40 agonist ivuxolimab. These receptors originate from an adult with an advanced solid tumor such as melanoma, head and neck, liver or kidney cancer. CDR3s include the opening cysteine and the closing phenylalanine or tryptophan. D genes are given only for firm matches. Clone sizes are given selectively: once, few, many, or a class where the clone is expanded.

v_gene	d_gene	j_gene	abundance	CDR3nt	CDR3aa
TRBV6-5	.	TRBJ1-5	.	TGTGCCAGCAGTTACTCTTCAGGGCAGCCCCAGCATTTT	CASSYSSGQPQHF
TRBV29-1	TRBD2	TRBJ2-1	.	TGCAGCGTTGAGCCACTAGCGGGAGGAACCAATGAGCAGTTCTTC	CSVEPLAGGTNEQFF
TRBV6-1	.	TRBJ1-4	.	TGTGCCAGCAGTGAGTACGGGAGCGGTGAAAAACTGTTTTTT	CASSEYGSGEKLFF
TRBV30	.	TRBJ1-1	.	TGTGCCTGGAGTGTACCGGGGGGAAGGACTGAAGCTTTCTTT	CAWSVPGGRTEAFF
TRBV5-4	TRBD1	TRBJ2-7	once	TGTGCCAGCAGCTTTGGGACAGGTTACGAGCAGTACTTC	CASSFGTGYEQYF
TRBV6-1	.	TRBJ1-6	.	TGTGCCAGCAGTGAATTTGTCGAGGGAGGTTCACCCCTCCACTTT	CASSEFVEGGSPLHF
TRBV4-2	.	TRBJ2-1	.	TGTGCCAGCAGCCAAGATGAGGCGGTGAACAATGAGCAGTTCTTC	CASSQDEAVNNEQFF
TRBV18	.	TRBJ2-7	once	TGTGCCAGCTCACCCATGGCCTACGAGCAGTACTTC	CASSPMAYEQYF
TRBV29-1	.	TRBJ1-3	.	TGCAGCGTTGAACCCATAGAGGGAAACACCATATATTTT	CSVEPIEGNTIYF
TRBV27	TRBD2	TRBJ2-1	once	TGTGCCAGCAGACACGGGGGGGCTTGGAATGAGCAGTTCTTC	CASRHGGAWNEQFF
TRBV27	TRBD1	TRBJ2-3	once	TGTGCCAGCAGCCAAACAGGGGGCGGCACAGATACGCAGTATTTT	CASSQTGGGTDTQYF
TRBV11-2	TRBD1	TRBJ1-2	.	TGTGCCAGCAGCTCCCAAGGGACAGGGGACTATGGCTACACCTTC	CASSSQGTGDYGYTF
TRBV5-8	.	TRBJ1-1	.	TGTGCCAGCAGCTTGGCCCAGGGAGAAGCGACTGAAGCTTTCTTT	CASSLAQGEATEAFF
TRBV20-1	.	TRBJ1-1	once	TGCAGTGCTAGAGGGGGCACTGAAGCTTTCTTT	CSARGGTEAFF